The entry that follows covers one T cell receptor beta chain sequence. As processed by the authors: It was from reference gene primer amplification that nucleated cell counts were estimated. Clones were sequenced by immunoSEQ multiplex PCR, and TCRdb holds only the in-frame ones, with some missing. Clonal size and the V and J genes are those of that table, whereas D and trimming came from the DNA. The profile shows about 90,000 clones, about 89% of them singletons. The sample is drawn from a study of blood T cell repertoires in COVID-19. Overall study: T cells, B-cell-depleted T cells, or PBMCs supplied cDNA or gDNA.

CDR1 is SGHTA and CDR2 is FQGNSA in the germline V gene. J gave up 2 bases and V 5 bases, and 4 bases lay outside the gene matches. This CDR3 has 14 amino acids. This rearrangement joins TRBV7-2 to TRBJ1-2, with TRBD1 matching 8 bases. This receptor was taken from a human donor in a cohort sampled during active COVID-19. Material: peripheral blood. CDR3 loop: CASSTGQGNYGYTF. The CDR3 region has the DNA TGTGCCAGCAGCACAGGACAGGGAAACTATGGCTACACCTTC. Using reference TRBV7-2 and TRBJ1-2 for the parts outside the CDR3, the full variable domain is GAGVSQSPSNKVTEKGKDVELRCDPISGHTALYWYRQSLGQGLEFLIYFQGNSAPDKSGLPSDRFSAERTGGSVSTLTIQRTQQEDSAVYLCASSTGQGNYGYTFGSGTRLTVV.